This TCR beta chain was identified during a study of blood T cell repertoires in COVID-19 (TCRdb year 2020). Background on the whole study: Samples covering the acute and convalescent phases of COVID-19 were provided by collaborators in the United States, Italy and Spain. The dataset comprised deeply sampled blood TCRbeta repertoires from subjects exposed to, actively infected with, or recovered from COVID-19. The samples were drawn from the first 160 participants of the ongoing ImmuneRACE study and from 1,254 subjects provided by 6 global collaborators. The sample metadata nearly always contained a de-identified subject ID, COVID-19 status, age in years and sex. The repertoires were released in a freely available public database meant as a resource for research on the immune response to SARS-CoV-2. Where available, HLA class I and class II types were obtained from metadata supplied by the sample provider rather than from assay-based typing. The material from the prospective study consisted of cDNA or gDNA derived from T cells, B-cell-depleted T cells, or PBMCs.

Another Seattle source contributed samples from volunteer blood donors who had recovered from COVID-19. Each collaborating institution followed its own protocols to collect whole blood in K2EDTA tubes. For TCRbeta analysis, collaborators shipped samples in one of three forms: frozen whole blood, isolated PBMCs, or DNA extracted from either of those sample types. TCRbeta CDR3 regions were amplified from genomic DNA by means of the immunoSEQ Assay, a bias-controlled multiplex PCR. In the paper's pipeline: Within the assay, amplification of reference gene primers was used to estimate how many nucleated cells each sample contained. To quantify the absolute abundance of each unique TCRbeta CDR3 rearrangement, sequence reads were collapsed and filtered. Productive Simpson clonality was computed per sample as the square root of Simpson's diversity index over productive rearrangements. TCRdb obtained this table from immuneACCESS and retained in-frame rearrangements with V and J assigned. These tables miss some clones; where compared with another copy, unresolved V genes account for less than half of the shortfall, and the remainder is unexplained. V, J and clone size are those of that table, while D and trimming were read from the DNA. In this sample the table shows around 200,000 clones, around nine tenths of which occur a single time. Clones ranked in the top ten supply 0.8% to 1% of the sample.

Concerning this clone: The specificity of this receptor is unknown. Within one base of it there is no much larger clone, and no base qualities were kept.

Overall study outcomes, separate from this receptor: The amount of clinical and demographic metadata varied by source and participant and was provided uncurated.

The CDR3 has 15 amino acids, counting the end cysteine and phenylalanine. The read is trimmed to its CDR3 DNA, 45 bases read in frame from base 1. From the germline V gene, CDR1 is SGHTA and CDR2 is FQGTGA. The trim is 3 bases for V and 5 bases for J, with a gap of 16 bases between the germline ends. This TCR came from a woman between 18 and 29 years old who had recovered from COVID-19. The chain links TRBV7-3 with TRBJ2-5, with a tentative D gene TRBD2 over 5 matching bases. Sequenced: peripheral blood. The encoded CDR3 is CASSFLSGIGETQYF. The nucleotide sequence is TGTGCCAGCAGCTTCCTCTCGGGGATTGGCGAGACCCAGTACTTC.